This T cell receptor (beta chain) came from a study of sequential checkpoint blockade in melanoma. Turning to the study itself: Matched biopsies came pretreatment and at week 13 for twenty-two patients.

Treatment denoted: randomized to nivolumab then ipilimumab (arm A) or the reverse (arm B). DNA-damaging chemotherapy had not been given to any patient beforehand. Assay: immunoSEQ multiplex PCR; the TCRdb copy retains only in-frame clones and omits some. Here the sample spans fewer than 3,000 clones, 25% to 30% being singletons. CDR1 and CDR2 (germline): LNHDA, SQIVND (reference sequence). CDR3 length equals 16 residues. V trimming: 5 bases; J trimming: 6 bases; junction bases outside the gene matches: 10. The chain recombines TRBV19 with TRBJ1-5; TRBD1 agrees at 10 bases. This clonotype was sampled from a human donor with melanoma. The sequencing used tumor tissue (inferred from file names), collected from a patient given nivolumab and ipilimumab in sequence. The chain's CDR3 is CASSARKGQGRQPQHF. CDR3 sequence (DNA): TGTGCCAGTAGTGCCCGAAAGGGACAGGGGCGTCAGCCCCAGCATTTT.